These T cell receptor beta chains were read from a single sample in a study of shared clonotypes between healthy human individuals. TCRdb's copy holds only in-frame clones and misses some; the assay was immunoSEQ multiplex PCR. The sample lists fewer than 200,000 clones, around 93% occurring once. What was sequenced was naive CD4+ T cells sorted from blood. The receptors shown here come from a woman aged 25 to 39 in good health. CDR3s include the opening cysteine and the closing phenylalanine or tryptophan. D genes are given only for firm matches. Clone sizes are given selectively: once, few, many, or a class where the clone is expanded.

j_call: TRBJ2-3
d_call: TRBD2
v_call: TRBV5-1
clone_size: -
cdr3_nt: TGCGCCAGCAGCCCCACGTTCAATAGCGGGATCACAGATACGCAGTATTTT
cdr3_aa: CASSPTFNSGITDTQYF

j_call: TRBJ2-7
d_call: TRBD2
v_call: TRBV11-3
clone_size: once
cdr3_nt: TGTGCCAGCAGCAGGGGGACTAGCCGCGAGCAGTACTTC
cdr3_aa: CASSRGTSREQYF

j_call: TRBJ2-5
d_call: -
v_call: TRBV5-4
clone_size: -
cdr3_nt: TGTGCCAGCAGCTTGGGACAGCAGCAAGAGACCCAGTACTTC
cdr3_aa: CASSLGQQQETQYF

j_call: TRBJ2-4
d_call: -
v_call: TRBV6-1
clone_size: -
cdr3_nt: TGTGCCAGCAGTGAGAGGGAAAACATTCAGTACTTC
cdr3_aa: CASSERENIQYF

j_call: TRBJ1-1
d_call: TRBD1
v_call: TRBV7-9
clone_size: -
cdr3_nt: TGTGCCAGCAGCTTAGGGGACAGGGAAGCTTTCTTT
cdr3_aa: CASSLGDREAFF

j_call: TRBJ2-7
d_call: -
v_call: TRBV30
clone_size: -
cdr3_nt: TGTGCCTGGAGTAGTTTTCAATACGGGGAGCAGTACTTC
cdr3_aa: CAWSSFQYGEQYF

j_call: TRBJ1-5
d_call: TRBD1
v_call: TRBV10-3
clone_size: few
cdr3_nt: TGTGCCACCGCGGGACAGGAGTATCAGCCCCAGCATTTT
cdr3_aa: CATAGQEYQPQHF

j_call: TRBJ2-7
d_call: -
v_call: TRBV6-5
clone_size: -
cdr3_nt: TGTGCCAGCAGAACCGCCGATGTGCAGTACTTC
cdr3_aa: CASRTADVQYF

j_call: TRBJ2-3
d_call: TRBD2
v_call: TRBV9
clone_size: -
cdr3_nt: TGTGCCAGCAGCGTAGTGGAACTAGCGGGAGGAGATACGCAGTATTTT
cdr3_aa: CASSVVELAGGDTQYF

j_call: TRBJ2-1
d_call: -
v_call: TRBV30
clone_size: -
cdr3_nt: TGTGCCTGGCACATTGTAGGGGGATCTACTCGGAGATATCGCCACAATGAGCAGTTCTTC
cdr3_aa: CAWHIVGGSTRRYRHNEQFF

j_call: TRBJ2-2
d_call: TRBD1
v_call: TRBV6-5
clone_size: -
cdr3_nt: TGTGCCAGCAGCTTGGACAGGGGACCCGGGGAGCTGTTTTTT
cdr3_aa: CASSLDRGPGELFF

j_call: TRBJ2-7
d_call: -
v_call: TRBV7-2
clone_size: -
cdr3_nt: TGTGCCAGCAGCTTAACGGTCAGGGGTCCTGCCTACGAGCAGTACTTC
cdr3_aa: CASSLTVRGPAYEQYF

j_call: TRBJ2-5
d_call: -
v_call: TRBV11-2
clone_size: -
cdr3_nt: TGTGCCAGCAGCTTAGGTAGCCAGGAGACCCAGTACTTC
cdr3_aa: CASSLGSQETQYF